The 4 T cell receptor beta chains reported below all come from one sample, sequenced in a study of blood T cell repertoires in COVID-19. TCRdb keeps only in-frame clones here, not all; method: immunoSEQ multiplex PCR. The sample records some 150,000 clones, around 86% being singletons. The source material was peripheral blood. The source is a human donor in a cohort sampled during active COVID-19.

The chain carries TRBV5-4 and TRBJ2-2; D is undetermined. V lost 1 base and J 1 base, leaving 8 bases between the germline ends. The CDR3 has 15 residues. The V gene's germline CDR1 is SGHNT and CDR2 YYREEE (reference sequence). CDR3 nucleotides: TGTGCCAGCAGCTTGATTACAGAGAACACCGGGGAGCTGTTTTTT. This translates into CASSLITENTGELFF.

V and J are TRBV5-5 and TRBJ2-6; 8 bases fit TRBD1. The V gene's germline CDR1 is SGHKS and CDR2 YYEKEE (reference sequence). Trimming at V came to 1 base and at J to 3 bases, leaving 6 bases not matched to a gene. The CDR3 spans 17 residues. CDR3 sequence: CASSLTGGVVGANVLTF. The DNA of the CDR3 is TGTGCCAGCAGCTTGACAGGGGGAGTCGTTGGGGCCAACGTCCTGACTTTC.

This clone appeared a few times. The genes are TRBV5-4 and TRBJ1-6; tentatively, D is TRBD1 (5 bases). The CDR3 sequence is 16 residues long. Germline lookup yields CDR1 SGHNT and CDR2 YYREEE (reference sequence). With 0 bases removed from V and 8 bases from J, the gap between germline ends came to 15 bases. The DNA for the CDR3 is TGTGCCAGCAGCTTGGGTGGGGCAGGGTTATATTCACCCCTCCACTTT. This encodes CASSLGGAGLYSPLHF.

This clone has a single count. This rearrangement joins TRBV14 to TRBJ2-3, with 9 bases aligning to TRBD1. Germline V gives CDR1 SGHDN, CDR2 FVKESK. This CDR3 spans 15 amino acids. The trim removed 4 bases at V and 9 bases at J, leaving 11 bases unmatched. CDR3 amino acids: CASSPRTGAYGTQYF. CDR3 DNA: TGTGCCAGCAGCCCCCGGACAGGGGCTTACGGGACGCAGTATTTT. Combining the CDR3 with reference TRBV14 and TRBJ2-3 gives the whole variable domain EAGVTQFPSHSVIEKGQTVTLRCDPISGHDNLYWYRRVMGKEIKFLLHFVKESKQDESGMPNNRFLAERTGGTYSTLKVQPAELEDSGVYFCASSPRTGAYGTQYFGPGTRLTVL.